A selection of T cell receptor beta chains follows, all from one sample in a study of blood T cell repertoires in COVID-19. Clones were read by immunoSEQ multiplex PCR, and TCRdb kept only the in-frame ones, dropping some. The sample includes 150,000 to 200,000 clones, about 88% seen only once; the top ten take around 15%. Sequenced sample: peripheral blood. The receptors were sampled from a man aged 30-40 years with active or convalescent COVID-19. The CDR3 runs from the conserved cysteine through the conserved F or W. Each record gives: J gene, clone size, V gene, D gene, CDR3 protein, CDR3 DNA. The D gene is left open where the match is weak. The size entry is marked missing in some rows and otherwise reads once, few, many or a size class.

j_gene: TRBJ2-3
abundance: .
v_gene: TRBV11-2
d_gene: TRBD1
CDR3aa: CASRHYKGAPDTQYF
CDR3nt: TGTGCCAGCAGACATTATAAGGGGGCACCAGATACGCAGTATTTT

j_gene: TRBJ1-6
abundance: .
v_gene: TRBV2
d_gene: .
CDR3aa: CASSDGGVTDSPLHF
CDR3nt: TGTGCCAGCAGTGACGGCGGGGTAACCGATTCACCCCTCCACTTT

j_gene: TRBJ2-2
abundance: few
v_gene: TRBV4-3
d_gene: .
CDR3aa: CASSQEAAGTGELFF
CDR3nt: TGCGCCAGCAGCCAAGAGGCGGCGGGCACCGGGGAGCTGTTTTTT

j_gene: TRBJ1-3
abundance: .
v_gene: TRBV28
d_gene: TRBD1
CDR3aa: CASSSYRGSGNTIYF
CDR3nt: TGTGCCAGCAGTTCCTACAGGGGCTCTGGAAACACCATATATTTT

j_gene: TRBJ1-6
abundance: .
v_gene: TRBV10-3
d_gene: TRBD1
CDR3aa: CAIRAQGQNSPLHF
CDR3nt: TGTGCCATCAGGGCACAGGGACAGAATTCACCCCTCCACTTT

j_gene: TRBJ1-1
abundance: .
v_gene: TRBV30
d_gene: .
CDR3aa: CAWSPMQGGAFF
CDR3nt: TGTGCCTGGAGTCCAATGCAGGGAGGTGCTTTCTTT

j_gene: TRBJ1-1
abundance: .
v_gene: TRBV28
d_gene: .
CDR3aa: CASHLAENTEAFF
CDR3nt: TGTGCCAGCCATCTGGCAGAGAACACTGAAGCTTTCTTT

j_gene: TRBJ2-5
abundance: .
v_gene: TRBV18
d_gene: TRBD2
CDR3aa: CASSPRLAGAQETQYF
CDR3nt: TGTGCCAGCTCACCCCGACTAGCGGGGGCCCAAGAGACCCAGTACTTC

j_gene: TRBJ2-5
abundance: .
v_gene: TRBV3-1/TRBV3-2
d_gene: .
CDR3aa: CASSQVAGRGETQYF
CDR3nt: TGTGCCAGCAGCCAGGTCGCGGGGAGGGGGGAGACCCAGTACTTC

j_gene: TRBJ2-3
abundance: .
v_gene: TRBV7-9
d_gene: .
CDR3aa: CASRRTSAESQYF
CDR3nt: TGTGCCAGCAGACGGACTTCAGCGGAGTCGCAGTATTTT

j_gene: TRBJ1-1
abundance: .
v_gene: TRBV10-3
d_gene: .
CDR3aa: CAISEAGLVAFF
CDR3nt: TGTGCCATCAGTGAAGCGGGGCTTGTGGCTTTCTTT

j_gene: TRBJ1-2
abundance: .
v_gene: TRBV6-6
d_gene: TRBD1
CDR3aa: CASSRRALTGTGGDGYTF
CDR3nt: TGTGCCAGCAGTCGCCGAGCCCTAACCGGGACAGGGGGCGATGGCTACACCTTC

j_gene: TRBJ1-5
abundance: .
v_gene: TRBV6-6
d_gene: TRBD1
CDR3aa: CASSYSRTGSNQPQHF
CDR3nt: TGTGCCAGCAGTTACTCGAGGACAGGTAGCAATCAGCCCCAGCATTTT

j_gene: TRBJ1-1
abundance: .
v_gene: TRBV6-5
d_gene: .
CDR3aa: CASSYAGMNTEAFF
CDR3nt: TGTGCCAGCAGTTATGCCGGGATGAACACTGAAGCTTTCTTT

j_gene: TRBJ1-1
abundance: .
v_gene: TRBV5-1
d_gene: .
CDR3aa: CASSLAGVANTEAFF
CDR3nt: TGCGCCAGCAGCTTGGCCGGGGTGGCAAACACTGAAGCTTTCTTT

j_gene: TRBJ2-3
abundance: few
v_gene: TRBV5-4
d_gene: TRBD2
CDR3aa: CASGRGGTDTQYF
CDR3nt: TGTGCCAGCGGGCGGGGGGGAACAGATACGCAGTATTTT

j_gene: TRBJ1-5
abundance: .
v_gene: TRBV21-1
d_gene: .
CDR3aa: CASSKGQAYSNQPQHF
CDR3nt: TGTGCCAGCAGCAAAGGACAGGCTTATAGCAATCAGCCCCAGCATTTT

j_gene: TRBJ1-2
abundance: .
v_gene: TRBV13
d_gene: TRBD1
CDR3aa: CASSRSDRVIYGYTF
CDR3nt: TGTGCCAGCAGCCGATCAGACAGGGTGATCTATGGCTACACCTTC

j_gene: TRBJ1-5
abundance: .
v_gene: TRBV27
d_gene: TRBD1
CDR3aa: CASRGTGVGQPQHF
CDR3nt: TGTGCCAGCAGGGGGACAGGGGTTGGTCAGCCCCAGCATTTT

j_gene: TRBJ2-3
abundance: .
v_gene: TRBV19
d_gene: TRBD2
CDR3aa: CATTQLSGLAGGADTQYF
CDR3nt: TGTGCCACTACCCAACTGTCTGGGCTAGCGGGGGGGGCAGATACGCAGTATTTT

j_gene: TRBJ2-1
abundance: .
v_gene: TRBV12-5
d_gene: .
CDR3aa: CASGPNMSSYNEQFF
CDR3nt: TGTGCTAGTGGTCCAAATATGAGCTCCTACAATGAGCAGTTCTTC

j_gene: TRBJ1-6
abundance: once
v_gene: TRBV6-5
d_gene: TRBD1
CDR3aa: CASRTGGNNSPLHF
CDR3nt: TGTGCCAGCAGGACAGGGGGAAATAATTCACCCCTCCACTTT

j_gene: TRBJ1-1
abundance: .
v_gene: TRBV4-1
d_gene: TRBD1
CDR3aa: CASSQDRGQRTEAFF
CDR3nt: TGCGCCAGCAGCCAAGACAGGGGGCAGCGGACTGAAGCTTTCTTT

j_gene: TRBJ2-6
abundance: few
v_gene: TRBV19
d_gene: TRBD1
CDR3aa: CASSLNRGSGANVLTF
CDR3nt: TGTGCCAGTAGTTTAAACAGGGGGTCTGGGGCCAACGTCCTGACTTTC

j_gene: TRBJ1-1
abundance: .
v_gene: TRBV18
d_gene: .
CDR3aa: CASSPAGGTEAFF
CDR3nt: TGTGCCAGCTCACCAGCGGGGGGGACTGAAGCTTTCTTT

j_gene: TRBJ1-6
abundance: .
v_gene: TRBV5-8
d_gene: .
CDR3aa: CASSSIGGVFALHF
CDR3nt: TGTGCCAGCAGCTCGATCGGCGGGGTTTTTGCCCTCCACTTT

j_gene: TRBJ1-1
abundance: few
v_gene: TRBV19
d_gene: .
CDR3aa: CASSQGRTEAFF
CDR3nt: TGTGCCAGTAGTCAGGGGCGGACTGAAGCTTTCTTT

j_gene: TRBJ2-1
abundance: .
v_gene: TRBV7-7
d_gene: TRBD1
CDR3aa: CASSLDRGAYNEQFF
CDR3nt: TGTGCTAGCAGCTTGGACAGGGGAGCCTACAATGAGCAGTTCTTC

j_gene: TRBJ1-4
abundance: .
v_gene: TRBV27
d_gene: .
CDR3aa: CASSLTPGMREKLFF
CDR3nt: TGTGCCAGCAGTCTGACGCCGGGGATGAGAGAAAAACTGTTTTTT

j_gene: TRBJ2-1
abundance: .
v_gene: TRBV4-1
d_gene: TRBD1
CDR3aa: CASSQLGTGVSNEQFF
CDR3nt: TGCGCCAGCAGCCAATTAGGGACAGGGGTTAGCAATGAGCAGTTCTTC

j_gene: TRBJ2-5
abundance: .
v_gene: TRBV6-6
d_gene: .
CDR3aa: CASSTGTHKEETQYF
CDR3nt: TGTGCCAGCAGTACAGGGACCCACAAGGAGGAGACCCAGTACTTC

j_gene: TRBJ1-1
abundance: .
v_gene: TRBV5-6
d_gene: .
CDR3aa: CASSLDQEASSEAFF
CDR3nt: TGTGCCAGCAGCTTGGATCAGGAGGCTTCATCTGAAGCTTTCTTT

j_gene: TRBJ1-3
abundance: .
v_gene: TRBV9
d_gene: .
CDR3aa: CASSDPGGNTIYF
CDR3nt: TGTGCCAGCAGCGACCCGGGAGGAAACACCATATATTTT

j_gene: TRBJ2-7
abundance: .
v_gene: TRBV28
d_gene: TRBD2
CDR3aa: CASSARLAGGYEQYF
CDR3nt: TGTGCCAGCAGTGCACGACTAGCGGGAGGCTACGAGCAGTACTTC

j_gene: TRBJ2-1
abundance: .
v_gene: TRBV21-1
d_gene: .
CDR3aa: CASSKWGKREGSYNEQFF
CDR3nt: TGTGCCAGCAGCAAATGGGGGAAGCGGGAGGGTTCCTACAATGAGCAGTTCTTC

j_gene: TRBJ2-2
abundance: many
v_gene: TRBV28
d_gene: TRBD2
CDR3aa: CASSSGAGGMFF
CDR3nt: TGTGCCAGCAGTTCTGGAGCGGGGGGGATGTTTTTT

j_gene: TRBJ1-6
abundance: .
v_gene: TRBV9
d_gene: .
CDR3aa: CASSVATDLRHSPLHF
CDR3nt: TGTGCCAGCAGCGTAGCTACAGACCTCCGGCATTCACCCCTCCACTTT

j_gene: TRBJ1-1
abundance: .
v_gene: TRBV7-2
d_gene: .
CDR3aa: CASSPLTGGARTEAFF
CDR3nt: TGTGCCAGCAGCCCCCTAACTGGGGGGGCTCGAACTGAAGCTTTCTTT

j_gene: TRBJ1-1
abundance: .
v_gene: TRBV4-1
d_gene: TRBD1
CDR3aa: CASSHPAAGQVEAFF
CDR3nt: TGCGCCAGCAGCCACCCCGCCGCAGGACAGGTTGAAGCTTTCTTT

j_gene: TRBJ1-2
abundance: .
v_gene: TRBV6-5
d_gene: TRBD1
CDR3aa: CASSPQGQFNYGYTF
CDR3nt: TGTGCCAGCAGCCCACAGGGACAGTTTAACTATGGCTACACCTTC

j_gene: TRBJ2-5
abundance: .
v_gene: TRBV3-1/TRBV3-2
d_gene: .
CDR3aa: CASSQDLETQYF
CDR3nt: TGTGCCAGCAGCCAAGATCTAGAGACCCAGTACTTC

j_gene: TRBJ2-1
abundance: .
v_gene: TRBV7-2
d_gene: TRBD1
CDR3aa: CASSSSGGNEQFF
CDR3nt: TGTGCCAGCAGCTCCTCAGGGGGCAATGAGCAGTTCTTC